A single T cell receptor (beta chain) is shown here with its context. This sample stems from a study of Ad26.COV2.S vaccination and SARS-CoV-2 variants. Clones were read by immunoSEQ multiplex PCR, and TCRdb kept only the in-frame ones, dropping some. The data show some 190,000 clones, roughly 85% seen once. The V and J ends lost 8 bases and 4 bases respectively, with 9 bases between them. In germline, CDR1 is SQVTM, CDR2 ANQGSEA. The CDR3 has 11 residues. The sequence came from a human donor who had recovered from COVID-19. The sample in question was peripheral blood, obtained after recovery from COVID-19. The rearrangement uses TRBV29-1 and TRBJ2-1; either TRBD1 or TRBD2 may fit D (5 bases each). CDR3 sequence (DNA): TGCAGCCAGTGGGGGTACAATGAGCAGTTCTTC. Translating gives CSQWGYNEQFF.